This passage covers 19 T cell receptor beta chains from one sample sequenced in a study of blood T cell repertoires in COVID-19. This table comes from immunoSEQ multiplex PCR, and its TCRdb copy is limited to in-frame clones, with some not included. The sample shows under 100,000 clones, roughly nine tenths of them seen only once. The sample consisted of peripheral blood. Receptors originate from a woman aged 70-85 years with acute or convalescent COVID-19.

V is TRBV19 and J is TRBJ1-2; 7 bases fit TRBD1. With V trimmed by 9 bases and J by 0 bases, 10 bases remained unmatched. This CDR3 spans 15 amino acids. CDR1 is LNHDA and CDR2 is SQIVND in the germline V gene (reference sequence). CDR3: CASRSPGTANYGYTF. In DNA form, the CDR3 reads TGTGCCAGCCGATCCCCCGGGACAGCTAACTATGGCTACACCTTC.

The chain carries TRBV5-6 and TRBJ2-6, with TRBD2 as a possible D gene (6 bases). V lost 0 bases to trimming and J lost 0 bases, with 13 bases between them. The germline V gene has CDR1 SGHDT and CDR2 YYEEEE. This CDR3 contains 18 residues. CDR3 region: CASSLVSGVSSGANVLTF. The CDR3 region has the DNA TGTGCCAGCAGCTTGGTTTCGGGGGTAAGCTCTGGGGCCAACGTCCTGACTTTC. Full variable domain (rest looked up from reference TRBV5-6 and TRBJ2-6): DAGVTQSPTHLIKTRGQQVTLRCSPKSGHDTVSWYQQALGQGPQFIFQYYEEEERQRGNFPDRFSGHQFPNYSSELNVNALLLGDSALYLCASSLVSGVSSGANVLTFGAGSRLTVL.

This clone was seen only a few times. The chain combines TRBV19 with TRBJ1-1; maybe TRBD1 (5 bases). V dropped 6 bases and J dropped 2 bases, with 7 bases sitting between them. The CDR3 length is 12 residues. CDR1 is LNHDA and CDR2 is SQIVND in the germline V gene (reference sequence). As DNA, the CDR3 is TGTGCCAGTAGAGGGACTAACACTGAAGCTTTCTTT. It is translated as CASRGTNTEAFF. The full variable domain, completed using reference TRBV19 and TRBJ1-1, is DGGITQSPKYLFRKEGQNVTLSCEQNLNHDAMYWYRQDPGQGLRLIYYSQIVNDFQKGDIAEGYSVSREKKESFPLTVTSAQKNPTAFYLCASRGTNTEAFFGQGTRLTVV.

This clone was found once. The rearrangement links TRBV7-9 to TRBJ1-6, with unresolved D. Deletions cut 3 bases from V and 6 bases from J, with 12 bases between. Germline-derived CDR1 and CDR2 are SEHNR and FQNEAQ (reference sequence). CDR3 length equals 15 residues. The CDR3 spells CASSFAGSPNSPLHF. The CDR3 nucleotides are TGTGCCAGCAGCTTTGCGGGAAGCCCTAATTCACCCCTCCACTTT.

The rearrangement uses TRBV6-5 and TRBJ1-1, with D uncertain. The CDR3 is 15 amino acids. V shed 7 bases and J shed 0 bases, with 15 bases lying between them. Germline CDR1 and CDR2: MNHEY and SVGAGI. CDR3 residues: CASTLEGVMNTEAFF. The CDR3 nucleotides read TGTGCCAGCACCCTAGAAGGAGTTATGAACACTGAAGCTTTCTTT.

This clone is a singleton in its sample. This sample includes further DNA sequences coding for the same CDR3. CDR3 sequence: CAWSVGGYEQYF. CDR3 coding DNA: TGTGCCTGGAGTGTAGGGGGCTACGAGCAGTACTTC. The rearrangement joins TRBV30 to TRBJ2-7, with D possibly TRBD1 on 6 matching bases. The ends were cut back, 0 bases at V and 3 bases at J, with 6 bases in the middle. CDR1 is GTSNPN and CDR2 is SVGIG in the germline V gene (reference sequence). The CDR3 loop spans 12 amino acids.

This clone has only a few counts. The chain uses TRBV28 and TRBJ1-1, with TRBD1 matching 9 bases. V shed 5 bases, J shed 7 bases, and the junction held 5 bases outside the gene matches. The CDR3 runs 13 residues. CDR1 is MDHEN, CDR2 SYDVKM, per germline. Here the CDR3 DNA reads TGTGCCAGCAGTCAAAACAGGGGGCGTGAAGCTTTCTTT. Translation gives CASSQNRGREAFF.

The chain links TRBV30 to TRBJ1-3; 7 bases map to TRBD1. Germline lookup yields CDR1 GTSNPN and CDR2 SVGIG (reference sequence). CDR3 length: 14 amino acids. The J segment lost 4 bases and the V segment lost 2 bases, leaving 5 bases of the junction unmatched. The CDR3 DNA reads TGTGCCTGGAGTACGACAGGGATCGGAAACACCATATATTTT. Its protein product is CAWSTTGIGNTIYF.

This rearrangement joins TRBV28 to TRBJ1-5; D remains unclear. CDR3 length: 13 residues. V was shortened by 6 bases and J by 4 bases, with 10 bases between the two germline ends. Germline CDR1 and CDR2: MDHEN and SYDVKM. Here the CDR3 reads CASRGAGNQPQHF. The CDR3 nucleotides read TGTGCCAGCAGGGGCGCAGGTAATCAGCCCCAGCATTTT.

The chain uses TRBV11-2 and TRBJ2-1, with a tentative D call TRBD1 (5 bases). Germline-derived CDR1 and CDR2 are SGHAT and FQNNGV. Trimming took 5 bases from V and 5 from J, leaving 16 bases between them. The CDR3 extends over 15 amino acids. The CDR3 DNA sequence: TGTGCCAGCAGCCCCCAGGTAGGGGCCGACAATGAGCAGTTCTTC. The encoded protein is CASSPQVGADNEQFF.

This clone is a singleton in its sample. This chain connects TRBV6-6 to TRBJ1-2, with D perhaps matching TRBD1 (5 bases). The germline V and J ends were trimmed by 7 bases and 8 bases, with 26 bases remaining between them. CDR3 length equals 16 residues. Germline loops: CDR1 MNHNY, CDR2 SVGAGI (reference sequence). CDR3 region: CASKDETGLTTQGYTF. The CDR3, as DNA: TGTGCCAGCAAAGATGAAACGGGACTTACCACCCAGGGCTACACCTTC.

This clone came up once. The chain links TRBV24-1 to TRBJ1-5; possible D gene TRBD1, 6 bases. The CDR3 consists of 13 residues. V lost 7 bases, J lost 4 bases, and 10 bases lay in between. Germline loops: CDR1 KGHDR, CDR2 SFDVKD. CDR3 sequence: CATSLQGNQPQHF. The DNA of the CDR3 is TGTGCCACCAGCTTACAGGGTAATCAGCCCCAGCATTTT.

The rearrangement uses TRBV5-1 and TRBJ1-1, with 8 bases that match TRBD1. The CDR3 runs to 13 residues. J gave up 3 bases and V 5 bases, and 3 bases lay outside the gene matches. Germline V lookup: CDR1 SGHRS, CDR2 YFSETQ. This chain's CDR3 is CASRQQGDTEAFF. CDR3 nucleotides: TGCGCCAGCAGGCAACAGGGGGACACTGAAGCTTTCTTT.

CDR3 protein: CASTISGGDTDTQYF. The DNA of the CDR3 is TGTGCCAGCACCATTTCGGGGGGGGACACAGATACGCAGTATTTT. V usage is TRBV6-7 and J usage is TRBJ2-3; 8 bases map to TRBD2. TRBV6-7 is marked as an open reading frame, function uncertain. The V segment lost 7 bases and the J segment 2 bases; nucleotides outside the gene matches: 8. CDR3 length: 15 amino acids.

The chain joins TRBV4-1 to TRBJ1-5; D is unresolved. CDR1 and CDR2 from the germline V gene are MGHRA and YSYEKL. V lost 1 base and J lost 0, with 10 bases in between. CDR3 length equals 16 residues. Here the CDR3 reads CASSQVLINSNQPQHF. The CDR3 DNA follows: TGCGCCAGCAGCCAAGTCTTAATAAATAGCAATCAGCCCCAGCATTTT.

The chain has TRBV5-1 and TRBJ1-2; D gene uncertain. V was trimmed by 0 bases and J by 1 base, leaving 7 bases between them. There are 14 residues in the CDR3. The germline CDR1 and CDR2 sequences are SGHRS and YFSETQ. The CDR3 DNA is TGCGCCAGCAGCTTGGTCGAGGGTAACTATGGCTACACCTTC. Translated: CASSLVEGNYGYTF.

The chain uses TRBV10-2 and TRBJ2-2, with D maybe TRBD1 (6 bases). Trimming pared 4 bases from V and 4 bases from J, leaving 10 bases between. CDR1 and CDR2 (germline): WSHSY, SAAADI. The CDR3 sequence is 14 residues long. CDR3 in DNA: TGCGCCAGCAGTGTGGGGGCCTCCACCGGGGAGCTGTTTTTT. Translated, it gives CASSVGASTGELFF.

This chain uses TRBV6-5 with TRBJ1-5; TRBD1 matches at 9 bases. The CDR3 consists of 13 residues. Looked up from germline, CDR1 is MNHEY and CDR2 is SVGAGI. V lost 5 bases and J lost 7; bases outside the gene matches: 3. CDR3 sequence: CASSTTGGQPQHF. The CDR3 DNA follows: TGTGCCAGCAGTACGACAGGGGGGCAGCCCCAGCATTTT.

V gene TRBV29-1 combines with J gene TRBJ1-2; D remains ambiguous. Per the germline V gene, CDR1 is SQVTM and CDR2 is ANQGSEA. This CDR3 is built from 17 residues. V was shortened by 0 bases and J by 0 bases, with 17 bases between the two germline ends. CDR3 nucleotide sequence: TGCAGCGTTGAAGATCGCTATAGCCCATCGGCTAACTATGGCTACACCTTC. Translating gives CSVEDRYSPSANYGYTF.